Below, 22 T cell receptor beta chains from the same sample are listed, as sequenced in a study of T cells in localized non-small cell lung cancer. Using immunoSEQ multiplex PCR, the repertoire was profiled, and TCRdb retains in-frame clones only, with some absent. The sample has about 23,000 clones, roughly nine tenths seen once; the top ten hold about 1%. The source was peripheral blood, collected before any cancer treatment. The receptors were sampled from a woman between 35 and 75 years old with stage I lung adenocarcinoma.

V gene TRBV20-1 combines with J gene TRBJ1-2; D is possibly TRBD1 (5 bases). Germline assignment: CDR1 DFQATT and CDR2 SNEGSKA (reference sequence). The CDR3 has 11 residues. The V end lost 3 bases, the J end lost 8 bases, and 10 bases lay between the germline ends. For the CDR3, the DNA is TGCAGTGCTAGCCCAGGGACGGGCTACACCTTC. Translated, it gives CSASPGTGYTF.

This rearrangement joins TRBV19 to TRBJ1-5; no definite D call. Deletions cut 5 bases from V and 9 bases from J, with 11 bases between. Per germline, CDR1 LNHDA and CDR2 SQIVND (reference sequence). The CDR3 consists of 12 residues. CDR3 in amino acids: CASSPSLGPQHF. The CDR3 coding sequence is TGTGCCAGTAGTCCCTCATTAGGGCCCCAGCATTTT.

This clone was picked up one time. The chain employs TRBV19 and TRBJ2-1, with 11 bases that match TRBD1. J gave up 8 bases and V 6 bases, and 6 bases lay outside the gene matches. The CDR3 is 14 amino acids. Germline CDR1 reads LNHDA; CDR2 reads SQIVND (reference sequence). The CDR3 DNA reads as TGTGCCAGTAGGGACAGGGGGCGTAGTGATGAGCAGTTCTTC. Protein sequence: CASRDRGRSDEQFF. Based on the CDR3 plus reference TRBV19 and TRBJ2-1, the full variable domain is DGGITQSPKYLFRKEGQNVTLSCEQNLNHDAMYWYRQDPGQGLRLIYYSQIVNDFQKGDIAEGYSVSREKKESFPLTVTSAQKNPTAFYLCASRDRGRSDEQFFGPGTRLTVL.

The chain recombines TRBV2 with TRBJ1-6, with D unclear. Germline loops: CDR1 SNHLY, CDR2 FYNNEI. The CDR3 consists of 12 residues. Trimming took 7 bases from V and 6 from J, leaving 7 bases between them. The CDR3 DNA sequence: TGTGCCAGCAAGGGCCTTAATTCACCCCTCCACTTT. This translates into CASKGLNSPLHF.

CDR3 loop: CASSVEGTDTQYF. CDR3 in DNA: TGTGCCAGCAGCGTAGAGGGGACAGATACGCAGTATTTT. This rearrangement joins TRBV9 to TRBJ2-3, with D tentatively TRBD1 (5 bases). V lost 0 bases and J lost 3, with 5 bases in between. Germline loops: CDR1 SGDLS, CDR2 YYNGEE. The CDR3 has 13 amino acids.

The rearrangement links TRBV5-4 to TRBJ2-5; possible D gene TRBD1, 5 bases. Germline CDR1 is SGHNT and CDR2 is YYREEE (reference sequence). Trimming shortened V by 5 bases and J by 2 bases, and 10 bases separated the two germline ends. The CDR3 runs 13 residues. This CDR3 reads CASRQGQQETQYF. The CDR3 bases are TGTGCCAGCAGACAAGGACAACAAGAGACCCAGTACTTC.

The chain uses TRBV11-2 and TRBJ2-2, with 9 bases that match TRBD2. Germline CDR1 reads SGHAT; CDR2 reads FQNNGV. The CDR3 length is 16 residues. With 2 bases clipped from V and 3 bases from J, the junction kept 4 bases outside the gene matches. In DNA, the CDR3 is TGTGCCAGCAGCTTACCTAGCGGGAAATACACCGGGGAGCTGTTTTTT. It yields the protein CASSLPSGKYTGELFF.

This clone was seen more than once but under ten times. The V call is TRBV5-8, the J call TRBJ1-4, with D possibly being TRBD1 (6 bases). The CDR3 has 14 residues. Germline lookup yields CDR1 SGHTS and CDR2 YDEGEE. V lost 4 bases to trimming and J lost 4 bases, with 11 bases between them. DNA of the CDR3: TGTGCCAGCAGCATCCCGGGACATAATGAAAAACTGTTTTTT. Protein sequence: CASSIPGHNEKLFF.

The gene calls are TRBV7-9 and TRBJ2-3, with a tentative D call TRBD1 (5 bases). V was pared by 3 bases and J by 1 base, with 14 bases between. Germline V gene data show CDR1 as SEHNR and CDR2 as FQNEAQ (reference sequence). This CDR3 has 16 amino acids. CDR3 coding DNA: TGTGCCAGCAGCTTCAGGACATCAATGGGCACAGATACGCAGTATTTT. It translates to CASSFRTSMGTDTQYF.

The V and J genes are TRBV14 and TRBJ2-5, with D unclear. The CDR3 runs 14 residues. Germline CDR1 is SGHDN and CDR2 is FVKESK. V lost 1 base and J lost 7, with 13 bases in between. DNA for the CDR3: TGTGCCAGCAGCCAAGGCCAAGGTAGAATGACCCAGTACTTC. Its translation: CASSQGQGRMTQYF.

This chain connects TRBV19 to TRBJ1-5, with D perhaps TRBD1 (5 bases). Germline V gives CDR1 LNHDA, CDR2 SQIVND (reference sequence). V lost 5 bases, J lost 4 bases, and 6 bases lay in between. The CDR3 is 12 residues long. This CDR3 is CASSHRNQPQHF. DNA for the CDR3: TGTGCCAGTAGTCACAGGAATCAGCCCCAGCATTTT. The full variable domain, its missing parts supplied by reference TRBV19 and TRBJ1-5, is DGGITQSPKYLFRKEGQNVTLSCEQNLNHDAMYWYRQDPGQGLRLIYYSQIVNDFQKGDIAEGYSVSREKKESFPLTVTSAQKNPTAFYLCASSHRNQPQHFGDGTRLSIL.

This chain links TRBV29-1 with TRBJ2-7, with TRBD1 identical over 9 bases. CDR1 is SQVTM and CDR2 is ANQGSEA in the germline V gene. V shed 6 bases, J shed 3 bases, and the junction held 9 bases outside the gene matches. CDR3 length: 14 amino acids. CDR3 region: CSVTGTGSLYEQYF. CDR3 nucleotide sequence: TGCAGCGTGACCGGGACAGGGTCTCTCTACGAGCAGTACTTC.

The chain joins TRBV2 to TRBJ2-7; 7 nucleotides agree with TRBD1. V was pared by 7 bases and J by 2 bases, with 11 bases of the junction left unmatched. The CDR3 contains 15 residues. Germline CDR1 and CDR2: SNHLY and FYNNEI. Here the CDR3 reads CASKRQGVVPYEQYF. CDR3 DNA sequence: TGTGCCAGCAAGAGACAGGGTGTTGTGCCCTACGAGCAGTACTTC.

This clone was detected only once. The chain combines TRBV6-4 with TRBJ2-3; 7 bases match TRBD1. Trimming removed 4 bases from V and 0 bases from J; junction bases left unmatched: 1. The CDR3 runs 14 residues. Germline CDR1 and CDR2: MRHNA and SNTAGT. Written as DNA, the CDR3 is TGTGCCAGCAGTGCACAGGGGAGCACAGATACGCAGTATTTT. Translating gives CASSAQGSTDTQYF.

Here the CDR3 reads CASRGLQAEAFF. For the CDR3, the DNA is TGTGCCAGCAGGGGACTTCAAGCTGAAGCTTTCTTT. The chain joins TRBV7-9 to TRBJ1-1; D might be TRBD1 (5 bases). Germline V gives CDR1 SEHNR, CDR2 FQNEAQ (reference sequence). This CDR3 contains 12 residues. Trimming shortened V by 6 bases and J by 6 bases, and 11 bases separated the two germline ends.

This clone is judged medium-sized. The chain joins TRBV7-9 to TRBJ1-5; D unclear. Trimming stripped 8 bases from V and 1 base from J, with 9 bases between. CDR1 and CDR2 (germline): SEHNR, FQNEAQ (reference sequence). The CDR3 loop spans 13 amino acids. In nucleotides, the CDR3 is TGTGCCAGCCAGTCTGGGAGCAATCAGCCCCAGCATTTT. This codes for CASQSGSNQPQHF.

This chain links TRBV7-2 with TRBJ1-3, with unresolved D. Looked up from germline, CDR1 is SGHTA and CDR2 is FQGNSA. V was pared by 1 base and J by 0 bases, with 7 bases between. The CDR3 contains 15 residues. CDR3 loop: CASSLDPASGNTIYF. The CDR3 DNA sequence: TGTGCCAGCAGCTTAGACCCGGCCTCTGGAAACACCATATATTTT.

The chain combines TRBV11-3 with TRBJ2-3; 8 nucleotides align to TRBD2. The junction had 7 bases not matched to a gene; V was cut back by 3 bases and J by 2 bases. The CDR3 is made up of 16 amino acids. Germline CDR1 and CDR2: SGHNT and YENEEA. The CDR3 loop reads CASSLAFSGATDTQYF. In DNA, the CDR3 is TGTGCCAGCAGCTTGGCTTTTAGCGGGGCCACAGATACGCAGTATTTT.

The chain couples TRBV29-1 to TRBJ1-2; D uncertain. CDR1 is SQVTM and CDR2 is ANQGSEA in the germline V gene. The CDR3 runs to 14 residues. V was clipped by 7 bases and J by 0 bases, with 15 bases between them. CDR3 in DNA: TGCAGCGCTGGCTCTTCGACCTCTAACTATGGCTACACCTTC. Protein sequence: CSAGSSTSNYGYTF.

This chain joins TRBV6-6 and TRBJ1-2; D is unclear. Per germline, CDR1 MNHNY and CDR2 SVGAGI (reference sequence). Trimming removed 0 bases from V and 10 bases from J, with 9 bases in between. CDR3 length: 12 amino acids. CDR3 nucleotides: TGTGCCAGCAGTTACTCTCCGGCGATCTACACCTTC. As protein: CASSYSPAIYTF.

CDR3 protein: CAISEQGANGNQPQHF. The CDR3, as DNA: TGTGCCATCAGCGAACAGGGGGCGAACGGCAATCAGCCCCAGCATTTT. The rearrangement uses TRBV10-3 and TRBJ1-5; 9 bases fit TRBD1. The CDR3 spans 16 residues. The J segment lost 2 bases and the V segment lost 6 bases, leaving 8 bases of the junction unmatched. CDR1 is ENHRY and CDR2 is SYGVKD in the germline V gene.

The rearrangement uses TRBV7-2 and TRBJ1-2, with 7 bases fitting TRBD1. V dropped 2 bases and J dropped 4; count of bases not matched to a gene: 7. The CDR3 has 15 residues. CDR1 SGHTA and CDR2 FQGNSA come from the germline V gene. CDR3 in DNA: TGTGCCAGCAGCTTATCCCCAGGGGGTAGCTATGGCTACACCTTC. The encoded protein is CASSLSPGGSYGYTF. The variable domain in full, with the rest retrieved from reference TRBV7-2 and TRBJ1-2, is GAGVSQSPSNKVTEKGKDVELRCDPISGHTALYWYRQSLGQGLEFLIYFQGNSAPDKSGLPSDRFSAERTGGSVSTLTIQRTQQEDSAVYLCASSLSPGGSYGYTFGSGTRLTVV.